Here is one T cell receptor beta chain with its context. Its antigen remains unidentified. Following RNA extraction, reverse transcription yielded cDNA that acted as the sequencing template. Sequenced by immunoSEQ multiplex PCR; TCRdb stores in-frame clones only, minus some. The sample lists 60,000 to 70,000 clones; roughly half were seen once. The data originate from a study of CD8+ T cells in alopecia areata. Study results and limitations: Higher clonality than in normal scalp was seen in lesional scalp, especially alopecia totalis/universalis.

From alopecia areata patients, lesional scalp punch biopsies and peripheral blood were collected. T lymphocytes (CD4+ and CD8+) were sorted from PBMCs. From germline, CDR1 is SGHRS and CDR2 YFSETQ. This CDR3 contains 13 residues. The ends were cut back, 0 bases at V and 3 bases at J, with 6 bases in the middle. The specimen was CD8+ T cells sorted from blood, collected at week 0. This sequence originates from a human donor with alopecia areata. The chain uses TRBV5-1 and TRBJ1-1, with D unresolved. The CDR3 DNA follows: TGCGCCAGCAGCTTGGTAGATTACACTGAAGCTTTCTTT. It yields the protein CASSLVDYTEAFF.